The clone carrying this TCR beta chain was seen at least ten times. RNA transcripts yielded amplified TCR beta CDR3 regions. The TCR CDR3 first-round RT-PCR relied on the HTBI primer set. TCRdb redid the calling of the multiplex PCR reads with MiXCR, one entry per CDR3 protein. Of over 300,000 distinct CDR3 sequences listed, approximately 14% are singletons. This sample was taken from a study of T cells in Graves' hyperthyroidism and ophthalmopathy. Diagnosing involved the use of clinical symptoms, serum thyroxine and TRAb, thyroid ultrasound and orbital computed tomography. The CDR3 has 19 residues. CDR1 and CDR2 from the germline V gene are MNHEY and SMNVEV (reference sequence). V was cut by 7 bases and J by 2 bases, with 28 bases left in between.

The TCR comes from a woman aged 60-75 years with Graves' hyperthyroidism. What was sequenced was blood. V usage is TRBV27 and J usage is TRBJ2-3, with D perhaps being TRBD1 or TRBD2 (5 bases each). The chain's CDR3 is CASTPLGQGVGGYTDTQYF. CDR3 in DNA: TGTGCCAGCACTCCCCTAGGGCAAGGAGTTGGGGGTTACACAGATACGCAGTATTTT.